The sequence of this TCR beta chain was determined in a study of CD8 T cells in ankylosing spondylitis. Overall study results and limits: Within ankylosing spondylitis blood, a TCR beta motif made up of fewer than ten highly homologous variants appeared to be characteristic.

This CDR3 contains 12 residues. The V segment lost 6 bases and the J segment 4 bases; nucleotides outside the gene matches: 4. CDR1 is SQVTM and CDR2 is ANQGSEA in the germline V gene. This clonotype showed up just a few times. What it binds is unknown. TCRdb reanalysed the 5' RACE reads using MiXCR and keeps one entry per CDR3 protein. The table shows roughly 470,000 distinct CDR3 sequences, with roughly a quarter occurring only once. J is TRBJ2-3 and V is TRBV29-1, with TRBD1 matching over 7 bases. The clonotype comes from a male donor with ankylosing spondylitis. The sequenced sample consisted of blood, either unsorted or a sorted T cell fraction (not recorded which). The CDR3 bases are TGCAGCGTCGCCGACAGGGCAGATACGCAGTATTTT. This codes for CSVADRADTQYF.